This T cell receptor beta chain was identified during a study of identical twins. On this clonotype itself: Its matching antigen is unknown.

Study-wide findings and caveats: Twin pairs had excess sharing that was weaker in beta out-of-frame sequences.

The V gene's germline CDR1 is DFQATT and CDR2 SNEGSKA (reference sequence). The germline V and J ends were trimmed by 6 bases and 0 bases, with 11 bases remaining between them. This CDR3 spans 13 amino acids. Each CDR3 protein gets one entry after TCRdb re-called the 5' RACE reads with MiXCR. The table includes 300,000 to 400,000 distinct CDR3 sequences, 9% to 15% detected once. The sample was also reused in another study, on yellow fever vaccine responses in identical twins.

The material sequenced was CD8+ T cells sorted from blood. This chain connects TRBV20-1 to TRBJ2-5; D may be TRBD2 (6 bases). The source is a woman aged 18-30 years in good health. The CDR3 DNA sequence: TGCAGTGCGGAAGGCGGGGACCAAGAGACCCAGTACTTC. This sequence encodes CSAEGGDQETQYF.